The rows below give T cell receptor beta chains drawn from one sample of a study of T cell responses to AZD1222 COVID-19 vaccine. The table came from immunoSEQ multiplex PCR; TCRdb's copy has only in-frame clones and leaves some out. Counted here are about 150,000 clones, 80% to 95% occurring once; the ten biggest clones make up around 1.5%. The sequenced sample was peripheral blood, obtained on day 0 of AZD1222 vaccination. Source of these receptors: an adult in good health. The CDR3 runs from the conserved cysteine through the conserved F or W. The D gene is left open where the match is weak. Size is omitted from some rows. Given values are once, few, many or a class for expanded clones.

j_gene,d_gene,abundance,v_gene,CDR3nt,CDR3aa
TRBJ1-1,TRBD1,NA,TRBV4-1,TGCGCCAGCAGCCCAGGACAGGGCGACACTGAAGCTTTCTTT,CASSPGQGDTEAFF
TRBJ2-5,NA,once,TRBV3-1/TRBV3-2,TGTGCCAGCAGCCAGTGGTTCGGGGAGGAGACCCAGTACTTC,CASSQWFGEETQYF
TRBJ2-2,NA,NA,TRBV5-1,TGCGCCAGCAGCTTGGCCAAGGGAGCCGGGGAGCTGTTTTTT,CASSLAKGAGELFF
TRBJ2-7,NA,NA,TRBV7-2,TGTGCCAGCAGCTTAGCCGACTCCTACGAGCAGTACTTC,CASSLADSYEQYF
TRBJ1-5,NA,NA,TRBV5-1,TGCGCCAGCAGCTTGGACGGTCAACTGAATCAGCCCCAGCATTTT,CASSLDGQLNQPQHF
TRBJ1-1,NA,once,TRBV18,TGTGCCAGCTCACCACAACAGGGGAACACTGAAGCTTTCTTT,CASSPQQGNTEAFF
TRBJ2-5,NA,NA,TRBV5-4,TGTGCCAGCAGTCCGAGGGGGGGGGTCCAAGAGACCCAGTACTTC,CASSPRGGVQETQYF
TRBJ2-3,NA,NA,TRBV2,TGTGCCAGCATCGTAGGGGAGGGCACAGATACGCAGTATTTT,CASIVGEGTDTQYF
TRBJ2-2,NA,NA,TRBV29-1,TGCAGCGGTGTGCTAGACCGCACCGGGGAGCTGTTTTTT,CSGVLDRTGELFF
TRBJ1-3,NA,NA,TRBV29-1,TGCAGCGTTGGCTCCGGGAGAGGAAACACCATATATTTT,CSVGSGRGNTIYF
TRBJ1-2,NA,NA,TRBV27,TGTGCCAGCAGTTTAGGTCAGGGACGGTATGGCTACACCTTC,CASSLGQGRYGYTF
TRBJ1-6,NA,NA,TRBV7-8,TGTGCCAGCAGCACTCGACAGGAAAAGGATTCACCCCTCCACTTT,CASSTRQEKDSPLHF
TRBJ2-3,NA,NA,TRBV4-2,TGTGCCAGCAGCCAAGATTTAGATACGCAGTATTTT,CASSQDLDTQYF
TRBJ2-7,TRBD1,NA,TRBV6-5,TGTGCCAGCAGTTACCGGCGGACAGGGGGCTACGAGCAGTACTTC,CASSYRRTGGYEQYF
TRBJ1-2,TRBD1,NA,TRBV28,TGTGCCAGCAGTTCCTTGGACAGGGTTAACTATGGCTACACCTTC,CASSSLDRVNYGYTF
TRBJ2-7,NA,NA,TRBV5-5,TGTGCCAGCAGCTTGGGGGTTTACGAGCAGTACTTC,CASSLGVYEQYF
TRBJ1-2,TRBD1,NA,TRBV19,TGTGCCAGTACAGGGGGGACAGATGATTTTTACTATGGCTACACCTTC,CASTGGTDDFYYGYTF
TRBJ2-1,NA,NA,TRBV11-2,TGTGCCAGCAGCTTAACGTCCTACAATGAGCAGTTCTTC,CASSLTSYNEQFF
TRBJ1-1,NA,NA,TRBV11-3,TGTGCCAGCAGCTTAGAGGCAGGGTGGAACACTGAAGCTTTCTTT,CASSLEAGWNTEAFF
TRBJ1-3,NA,NA,TRBV7-8,TGTGCCAGCACCCTAAGTGACACCCGGCGCTCTGGAAACACCATATATTTT,CASTLSDTRRSGNTIYF
TRBJ2-3,NA,NA,TRBV12-3/TRBV12-4,TGTGCCAGCAGTTCTTATGTCACAGATACGCAGTATTTT,CASSSYVTDTQYF
TRBJ2-7,TRBD1,few,TRBV6-1,TGTGCCAGCAGTGAAAGGGGGACAGGGGGCTACGAGCAGTACTTC,CASSERGTGGYEQYF
TRBJ1-3,NA,few,TRBV7-2,TGTGCCAGCAGCTCATTAACAGCGCATATTGGAAACACCATATATTTT,CASSSLTAHIGNTIYF
TRBJ2-7,TRBD1,NA,TRBV7-8,TGTGCCAGCAGCCCGCCCGGGACAGGGCCCTACGAGCAGTACTTC,CASSPPGTGPYEQYF
TRBJ2-5,NA,NA,TRBV19,TGTGCCAGTAGTGCCTACAAAGCTCGGGAGACCCAGTACTTC,CASSAYKARETQYF
TRBJ1-2,NA,NA,TRBV28,TGTGCCAGCAGTTTTAGAGCTAACTATGGCTACACCTTC,CASSFRANYGYTF
TRBJ2-7,TRBD1,NA,TRBV6-5,TGTGCCAGCAGCACCGACAGGGCCTACGAGCAGTACTTC,CASSTDRAYEQYF
TRBJ1-1,TRBD1,once,TRBV3-1/TRBV3-2,TGTGCCAGCAGCCAAAATGGACAGGGGGGGGACACTGAAGCTTTCTTT,CASSQNGQGGDTEAFF
TRBJ1-3,NA,NA,TRBV5-6,TGTGCCAGCAGCTTCCTGGGATCGGACACCATATATTTT,CASSFLGSDTIYF
TRBJ1-2,TRBD1,NA,TRBV18,TGTGCCAGCTCACCATCCGCCGGACAGGGGGCATGGGGGGGCTACACCTTC,CASSPSAGQGAWGGYTF
TRBJ1-3,TRBD1,NA,TRBV4-1,TGCGCCAGCAGCCAAACAGGGGCGAGGGGAAACACCATATATTTT,CASSQTGARGNTIYF
TRBJ1-1,NA,once,TRBV4-2,TGTGCCAGCAGCCCGGGGGTGAACACTGAAGCTTTCTTT,CASSPGVNTEAFF
TRBJ2-7,NA,NA,TRBV9,TGTGCCAGCAGCGTAGGTCGATCCCACTACGAGCAGTACTTC,CASSVGRSHYEQYF
TRBJ1-2,NA,NA,TRBV4-1,TGCGCCAGCAGCCAAGTGGTGGGGCCGGGCGAAGGCTACACCTTC,CASSQVVGPGEGYTF
TRBJ1-6,NA,once,TRBV6-5,TGTGCCAGCAGGGAGGGCGGACAGAGCGGTTCACCCCTCCACTTT,CASREGGQSGSPLHF
TRBJ1-2,NA,NA,TRBV30,TGTGCCTGGAGGGCAGCGGGACCCTCGGTCGGTGGCTACACCTTC,CAWRAAGPSVGGYTF
TRBJ2-2,TRBD1,few,TRBV10-2,TGCGCCAGCACGACAGGGGTTAACACCGGGGAGCTGTTTTTT,CASTTGVNTGELFF
TRBJ2-5,NA,once,TRBV7-2,TGTGCCAGCAGCTTCAGGCTGCGGGAGACCCAGTACTTC,CASSFRLRETQYF
TRBJ2-1,NA,NA,TRBV6-5,TGTGCCACCAAATTAAGGGAGACAGGAAGCAATGAGCAGTTCTTC,CATKLRETGSNEQFF
TRBJ2-3,NA,NA,TRBV18,TGTGCCAGCTCACCTGGGAGTTGGTACGGCACAGATACGCAGTATTTT,CASSPGSWYGTDTQYF
TRBJ1-2,TRBD1,NA,TRBV5-1,TGCGCCAGCAGACGACAGGGCGACTATGGCTACACCTTC,CASRRQGDYGYTF
TRBJ1-1,NA,NA,TRBV2,TGTGCCAGCACCAGGACACACTTGAACACTGAAGCTTTCTTT,CASTRTHLNTEAFF
TRBJ2-2,NA,NA,TRBV6-2/TRBV6-3,TGTGCCAGCAGTTGGGGAATTGGCACCGGGGAGCTGTTTTTT,CASSWGIGTGELFF
TRBJ2-2,TRBD1,NA,TRBV7-8,TGTGCCAGCAGTCAATCCCAGGGGGCGCTGGCACATCGAAACACCGGGGAGCTGTTTTTT,CASSQSQGALAHRNTGELFF
TRBJ1-2,TRBD1,NA,TRBV5-6,TGTGCCAGCAGCTTGGGACTATATCGGACAGGAGGCTACACCTTC,CASSLGLYRTGGYTF
TRBJ2-1,NA,NA,TRBV27,TGTGCCAGCAGTCTGGACCGATACAATGAGCAGTTCTTC,CASSLDRYNEQFF